Shown below are 31 T cell receptor beta chains from a single sample sequenced in a study of blood T cell repertoires in COVID-19. Assay used: immunoSEQ multiplex PCR; TCRdb lists only in-frame clones, some missing. The sample yields 120,000 to 150,000 clones, about 84% seen once. The sample comprised PBMCs or T cells enriched from blood (not recorded which). The receptors here all came from a woman under 30 who had been exposed to COVID-19.

The rearrangement uses TRBV5-4 and TRBJ2-5, with 10 bases aligning to TRBD2. Losses at the gene ends were 1 base for V and 4 bases for J; bases not matched to a gene: 10. In germline, CDR1 is SGHNT, CDR2 YYREEE (reference sequence). The length of the CDR3 is 17 residues. Here the CDR3 DNA reads TGTGCCAGCAGCTTGCTGAGTCTAGCGGGAGTTGGAGAGACCCAGTACTTC. Its translation: CASSLLSLAGVGETQYF.

This chain links TRBV3-1 (or the pseudogene TRBV3-2) with TRBJ2-1; possibly TRBD2 for D (6 bases). The germline V and J ends were trimmed by 1 base and 6 bases, with 10 bases remaining between them. CDR1 and CDR2 from the germline V gene are LGHDT and YNNKEL (reference sequence). This CDR3 is built from 14 residues. The CDR3 region has the DNA TGTGCCAGCAGCCAAGTATGGAGGGGCAATGAGCAGTTCTTC. This sequence encodes CASSQVWRGNEQFF.

This chain joins TRBV5-8 and TRBJ2-1; TRBD2 aligns across 14 bases. Germline lookup yields CDR1 SGHTS and CDR2 YDEGEE. V shed 4 bases and J 4 bases; nucleotides not matched to a gene: 7. This CDR3 spans 17 amino acids. CDR3 amino acids: CASSPNRLAGGYNEQFF. The CDR3 DNA sequence: TGTGCCAGCAGCCCGAACCGACTAGCGGGAGGGTACAATGAGCAGTTCTTC. Complete variable domain (other parts from reference TRBV5-8 and TRBJ2-1): EAGVTQSPTHLIKTRGQQATLRCSPISGHTSVYWYQQALGLGLQFLLWYDEGEERNRGNFPPRFSGRQFPNYSSELNVNALELEDSALYLCASSPNRLAGGYNEQFFGPGTRLTVL.

The chain is built from TRBV11-2 and TRBJ1-4; D remains unclear. CDR3 size: 13 residues. Trimming shortened V by 5 bases and J by 1 base, and 5 bases separated the two germline ends. From germline, CDR1 is SGHAT and CDR2 FQNNGV. CDR3 DNA sequence: TGTGCCAGCAGCCATAGAACTAATGAAAAACTGTTTTTT. Translated, it gives CASSHRTNEKLFF.

This clone appeared a few times. The gene calls are TRBV5-1 and TRBJ1-1; 8 positions agree with TRBD1. Germline V lookup: CDR1 SGHRS, CDR2 YFSETQ. J lost 6 bases, V lost 0 bases, and 7 bases had no gene match. This CDR3 has 15 amino acids. This CDR3 is CASSLEAGGASEAFF. The CDR3 DNA follows: TGCGCCAGCAGCTTGGAGGCAGGGGGCGCGTCTGAAGCTTTCTTT.

The genes are TRBV6-2 or TRBV6-3 and TRBJ2-5; 12 bases line up with TRBD2. The CDR3 runs 17 residues. V trimming: 2 bases; J trimming: 3 bases; junction bases outside the gene matches: 7. From germline, CDR1 is MNHEY and CDR2 SVGEGT. For the CDR3, the DNA is TGTGCCAGCAGTTACCATCGACTAGCGGGAGATAAAGAGACCCAGTACTTC. Translating it yields CASSYHRLAGDKETQYF.

The chain links TRBV21-1 to TRBJ1-2; the table's D call, TRBD1, has no DNA check behind it. TRBV21-1 is classified as a pseudogene. This CDR3 is 18 amino acids long. The CDR3 here is CASSKESVGTDVRYGYTF. CDR3 nucleotides: TGTGCCAGCAGCAAAGAATCGGTGGGGACAGATGTACGCTATGGCTACACCTTC.

The V call is TRBV10-3, the J call TRBJ1-1; D possibly corresponds to TRBD1 (5 bases). Germline assignment: CDR1 ENHRY and CDR2 SYGVKD. V was clipped by 8 bases and J by 2 bases, with 18 bases between them. This CDR3 contains 15 residues. The CDR3 DNA reads TGTGCCATCTCGGGGGGGGAGAGAGGAAACACTGAAGCTTTCTTT. It is translated as CAISGGERGNTEAFF.

V is TRBV19 and J is TRBJ1-5, with a weak D call TRBD1 (5 bases). This CDR3 spans 15 amino acids. Trimming cost V 6 bases and J 6 bases, with 18 bases left between them. Germline V gene lookup returns CDR1 LNHDA and CDR2 SQIVND (reference sequence). CDR3 in amino acids: CASRGGGAPVQPQHF. CDR3 DNA sequence: TGTGCCAGTAGGGGGGGAGGGGCTCCAGTTCAGCCCCAGCATTTT.

The chain is built from TRBV5-1 and TRBJ2-7; 9 bases are shared with TRBD2. V lost 4 bases and J lost 4; bases outside the gene matches: 12. Germline V gene data show CDR1 as SGHRS and CDR2 as YFSETQ. The CDR3 contains 16 residues. The CDR3, as DNA: TGCGCCAGCAGCAGAGTTCCTAGCGGGAACAAGTACGAGCAGTACTTC. It yields the protein CASSRVPSGNKYEQYF.

The V call is TRBV10-2, the J call TRBJ2-2, with TRBD1 matching 7 bases. Looked up from germline, CDR1 is WSHSY and CDR2 is SAAADI. This CDR3 has 14 amino acids. Germline trimming cut 9 bases from V and 4 bases from J; bases unmatched to any gene: 8. The CDR3 here is CASRTGHSTGELFF. CDR3 DNA sequence: TGCGCCAGTCGGACAGGACACAGCACCGGGGAGCTGTTTTTT.

V gene TRBV7-9 combines with J gene TRBJ2-3; D not certain. The germline V and J ends were trimmed by 5 bases and 1 base, with 7 bases remaining between them. Germline lookup yields CDR1 SEHNR and CDR2 FQNEAQ (reference sequence). The CDR3 sequence is 13 residues long. The CDR3 nucleotides are TGTGCCAGCAGCGGCCCAGGCACAGATACGCAGTATTTT. It encodes CASSGPGTDTQYF.

The chain employs TRBV7-8 and TRBJ1-6; D is perhaps TRBD1 (6 bases). The V end was cut by 0 bases, the J end by 4 bases, with 13 bases between. CDR1 and CDR2 from the germline V gene are SGHVS and FQNEAQ. The CDR3 runs 17 residues. The CDR3 spells CASSLASRQAYNSPLHF. The DNA for the CDR3 is TGTGCCAGCAGCTTAGCGTCTCGACAGGCGTATAATTCACCCCTCCACTTT.

This sequence joins TRBV6-5 and TRBJ2-5; 13 bases line up with TRBD2. The ends lost 6 bases at V and 5 bases at J; junction bases unmatched: 6. The germline V gene encodes CDR1 MNHEY and CDR2 SVGAGI. The CDR3 is 15 residues long. The CDR3: CASRYGLAGVETQYF. Here the CDR3 DNA reads TGTGCCAGCAGATACGGACTAGCGGGAGTTGAGACCCAGTACTTC.

The chain employs TRBV3-1 (or the pseudogene TRBV3-2) and TRBJ1-5; D is uncertain. Deletions cut 1 base from V and 9 bases from J, with 13 bases between. The germline V gene has CDR1 LGHDT and CDR2 YNNKEL (reference sequence). This CDR3 region has 14 residues. The DNA of the CDR3 is TGTGCCAGCAGCCAAGTCGGCGGGGAAGGGCCCCAGCATTTT. Translating gives CASSQVGGEGPQHF.

This clone showed up just once. The chain recombines TRBV25-1 with TRBJ1-5; unclear D gene. Germline loops: CDR1 MGHDK, CDR2 SYGVNS. Trimming took off 1 base at V and 9 bases at J, with 10 bases between the two ends. The CDR3 length is 13 residues. The CDR3 here is CASSESRVGPQHF. CDR3 nucleotide sequence: TGTGCCAGCAGTGAATCTCGGGTCGGGCCCCAGCATTTT. The whole variable domain, filled in from reference TRBV25-1 and TRBJ1-5, reads EADIYQTPRYLVIGTGKKITLECSQTMGHDKMYWYQQDPGMELHLIHYSYGVNSTEKGDLSSESTVSRIRTEHFPLTLESARPSHTSQYLCASSESRVGPQHFGDGTRLSIL.

This clone was observed a few times. The CDR3 spells CASSLGGGLTSGAYNEQFF. The CDR3 DNA reads as TGTGCCAGCAGTTTAGGGGGGGGCCTTACTAGCGGGGCCTACAATGAGCAGTTCTTC. This chain links TRBV27 with TRBJ2-1, with TRBD2 identical over 10 bases. The V and J ends lost 2 bases and 2 bases, in that order; junction bases with no gene match: 12. The CDR3 totals 19 residues. CDR1 and CDR2 from the germline V gene are MNHEY and SMNVEV (reference sequence).

The chain is built from TRBV18 and TRBJ1-2; perhaps TRBD1 as D (5 bases). Germline V gives CDR1 KGHSH, CDR2 LQKENI. CDR3 length: 14 amino acids. The V and J ends lost 0 bases and 8 bases respectively, with 13 bases between them. CDR3 DNA: TGTGCCAGCTCACCACCTTTAGCAGGGATGGGCTACACCTTC. Its translation: CASSPPLAGMGYTF.

The chain uses TRBV18 and TRBJ1-2, with D unclear. The V gene lost 0 bases and the J gene lost 2 bases, with 10 bases spanning the gap. The CDR3 loop spans 15 amino acids. From germline, CDR1 is KGHSH and CDR2 LQKENI. The CDR3 here is CASSPPSTRNYGYTF. The CDR3 DNA reads TGTGCCAGCTCACCACCTTCCACGAGAAACTATGGCTACACCTTC.

In its sample, this clone was seen a few times. The chain recombines TRBV7-8 with TRBJ1-1; unclear D gene. CDR3 length: 16 amino acids. Trimming took off 1 base at V and 4 bases at J, with 16 bases between the two ends. Germline V gene sequence: CDR1 SGHVS, CDR2 FQNEAQ. The CDR3 sequence: CASSLVVGRVGTEAFF. The DNA for the CDR3 is TGTGCCAGCAGCTTAGTGGTTGGGCGGGTCGGCACTGAAGCTTTCTTT.

In nucleotides, the CDR3 is TGTGCCAGCAGCCCACAGGAGAACACCGGGGAGCTGTTTTTT. As protein: CASSPQENTGELFF. The V call is TRBV14, the J call TRBJ2-2; perhaps TRBD1 as D (5 bases). The germline V gene has CDR1 SGHDN and CDR2 FVKESK. CDR3 length equals 14 residues. Trimming shortened V by 4 bases and J by 1 base, and 7 bases separated the two germline ends.

This clone is a singleton in its sample. This sequence joins TRBV4-3 and TRBJ2-1, with D maybe TRBD1 (6 bases). CDR3 size: 16 residues. The germline V gene has CDR1 LGHNA and CDR2 YSLEER. Trimming removed 1 base from V and 1 base from J, with 11 bases in between. The CDR3 DNA reads as TGCGCCAGCAGCCAAGTGGGGGCAGGATCCTACAATGAGCAGTTCTTC. It encodes CASSQVGAGSYNEQFF.

Only a few counts were recorded for this clone. The rearrangement uses TRBV27 and TRBJ1-2; D gene uncertain. Looked up from germline, CDR1 is MNHEY and CDR2 is SMNVEV (reference sequence). Between the trimmed V and J ends, which lost 3 bases and 5 bases, there was a span of 10 bases. The CDR3 has 13 amino acids. The CDR3 DNA reads as TGTGCCAGCAGTTTTAGACGGGGTTATGGCTACACCTTC. It codes for CASSFRRGYGYTF.

This clone has a single count. V and J are TRBV5-1 and TRBJ2-5; possible D gene TRBD1, 5 bases. The V gene's germline CDR1 is SGHRS and CDR2 YFSETQ. The CDR3 loop spans 13 amino acids. Trimming pared 4 bases from V and 4 bases from J, leaving 11 bases between. CDR3 protein: CASSPGQRETQYF. DNA of the CDR3: TGCGCCAGCAGCCCAGGGCAAAGAGAGACCCAGTACTTC.

The chain has TRBV14 and TRBJ1-1; D not certain. Germline lookup yields CDR1 SGHDN and CDR2 FVKESK. V was shortened by 4 bases and J by 5 bases, with 20 bases between the two germline ends. The CDR3 consists of 16 residues. Here the CDR3 DNA reads TGTGCCAGCAGCCTCATGACGCACGTCGGAGCGACTGAAGCTTTCTTT. Amino acids: CASSLMTHVGATEAFF. Together with reference TRBV14 and TRBJ1-1, the CDR3 gives the full variable domain: EAGVTQFPSHSVIEKGQTVTLRCDPISGHDNLYWYRRVMGKEIKFLLHFVKESKQDESGMPNNRFLAERTGGTYSTLKVQPAELEDSGVYFCASSLMTHVGATEAFFGQGTRLTVV.

The chain combines TRBV27 with TRBJ2-4; TRBD1 is a possible D gene (5 bases). The germline CDR1 and CDR2 sequences are MNHEY and SMNVEV (reference sequence). V was trimmed by 5 bases and J by 8 bases, leaving 22 bases between them. This CDR3 comprises 16 residues. The CDR3 nucleotides read TGTGCCAGCAGTCTTCGTGCAATACCCCAAGGGGACATTCAGTACTTC. This encodes CASSLRAIPQGDIQYF.

In this sample, this clone turned up a few times. V and J are TRBV29-1 and TRBJ1-2; no clear D. Germline CDR1 is SQVTM and CDR2 is ANQGSEA. Trimming removed 0 bases at V and 5 bases at J, with 13 bases between. This CDR3 comprises 14 residues. DNA of the CDR3: TGCAGCGTTGAAGATCCAAGTCTACCATATGGCTACACCTTC. Amino acid sequence: CSVEDPSLPYGYTF.

The chain uses TRBV5-1 and TRBJ2-2, with TRBD2 identical over 13 bases. This CDR3 has 17 amino acids. The V and J ends lost 7 bases and 0 bases, in that order; junction bases with no gene match: 6. The V gene's germline CDR1 is SGHRS and CDR2 YFSETQ. Written as DNA, the CDR3 is TGCGCCAGCGGATGGACTAGCGGGAGTCCGAACACCGGGGAGCTGTTTTTT. Amino acids: CASGWTSGSPNTGELFF.

The CDR3 DNA sequence: TGCGCCAGCCAAGATCCCCGGGAGGGGAGCACCGGGGAGCTGTTTTTT. It encodes CASQDPREGSTGELFF. The chain couples TRBV10-1 to TRBJ2-2, with 8 nucleotides matching TRBD2. The germline gives CDR1 WNHNN, CDR2 SYGVQD (reference sequence). V lost 8 bases and J lost 4; bases outside the gene matches: 12. The CDR3 has 16 amino acids.

The rearrangement joins TRBV7-9 to TRBJ1-1; no firm D call. Looked up from germline, CDR1 is SEHNR and CDR2 is FQNEAQ (reference sequence). Between the trimmed V and J ends, which lost 5 bases and 7 bases, there was a span of 14 bases. The CDR3 extends over 13 amino acids. The CDR3 bases are TGTGCCAGCAGCGCCAATGTCTTAGTTGAAGCTTTCTTT. Translated, it gives CASSANVLVEAFF.

The genes are TRBV3-1 (or the pseudogene TRBV3-2) and TRBJ1-6; D uncertain. The CDR3 is 14 residues long. Per the germline V gene, CDR1 is LGHDT and CDR2 is YNNKEL (reference sequence). Trimming stripped 2 bases from V and 9 bases from J, with 11 bases between. The CDR3 DNA reads TGTGCCAGCAGCCAATCTACTGCGCGTTCACCCCTCCACTTT. Residues: CASSQSTARSPLHF.